The T cell receptor (beta chain) described here comes from a study of technical replicates of blood from four donors (dated by TCRdb to 2016 to 2017). The library was prepared using the immunoSEQ multiplex PCR assay. The clones in this table, taken by TCRdb from immuneACCESS, are in-frame only. Not every clone is retained; where verified, under half of the shortfall comes from an unresolved V gene, and the cause of the rest is unknown. For this sample the table gives under 70,000 clones, of which just over 85% were detected only once. In total, the top ten clones hold 5% to 6% of the sample. Concerning this clone: Its antigen is unknown. One base away there is no much larger clone; base qualities are not given.

V is pruned by 1 base and J by 5 bases, leaving 5 bases of the junction without a gene match. The CDR3 runs 15 amino acids, cysteine and phenylalanine included. The DNA shown is the 45-base CDR3, in frame from base 1. The germline V gene specifies MGHDK as CDR1 and SYGVNS as CDR2. The TCR originated in a human donor in good health. Some clones in this sample may be carry-over from other donors' samples. The chain is encoded by TRBV25-1 joined to TRBJ2-7; 10 bases in between match TRBD2. The sample comprised PBMCs. CDR3 reads: CASSESASGRDEQYF. The DNA sequence reads TGTGCCAGCAGTGAATCGGCTAGCGGGAGAGACGAGCAGTACTTC.